One sample yielded the 29 T cell receptor beta chains listed below, sequenced in a study of early T cells in non-severe SARS-CoV-2 infection (dated by TCRdb to 2020 to 2022). The method behind the library was 5' RACE. The instrument given in TCRdb is NextSeq 500. TCRdb ran its own pipeline on the public reads, namely fastp trimming at Q25 and MiXCR clone calling, and kept in-frame beta chains. Rows with a matching CDR3 protein are joined into one entry that keeps the most common DNA and genes. For this sample the table gives over 55,000 distinct CDR3 sequences, of which around 9.9% were detected only once. The ten largest clones capture 0.95% to 1.5% of the sample. Sequencing used whole blood. All receptors derive from an adult who was a healthcare worker with PCR-confirmed SARS-CoV-2 infection or an uninfected control (not recorded which).

This clonotype has just a few counts. The chain links TRBV5-1 to TRBJ2-3, with unresolved D. V was pared by 6 bases and J by 4 bases, with 15 bases between. Germline CDR1 and CDR2: SGHRS and YFSETQ. CDR3 length: 14 amino acids. DNA for the CDR3: TGCGCCAGCACGTCGTTCGGCCCCGCAGATACGCAGTATTTT. Translated, it gives CASTSFGPADTQYF.

The sample holds many counts of this clonotype. CDR3 protein: CASSQVLGSKNIQYF. The CDR3 DNA is TGTGCCAGCAGCCAAGTTCTGGGGTCCAAAAACATTCAGTACTTC. The rearrangement uses TRBV4-2 and TRBJ2-4; D is unclear. V lost 1 base and J 2 bases, leaving 9 bases between the germline ends. Per germline, CDR1 LGHNA and CDR2 YNFKEQ. The CDR3 is 15 residues long.

Many counts were recorded for this clonotype. The genes are TRBV18 and TRBJ2-3; D remains ambiguous. The V gene's germline CDR1 is KGHSH and CDR2 LQKENI. Trimming took 1 base from V and 3 from J, leaving 2 bases between them. This CDR3 comprises 12 residues. The DNA of the CDR3 is TGTGCCAGCTCACCACGGACAGATACGCAGTATTTT. Its protein product is CASSPRTDTQYF.

This clonotype was observed a few times. The V call is TRBV9, the J call TRBJ2-7; the D is unclear. The germline V gene encodes CDR1 SGDLS and CDR2 YYNGEE. The CDR3 contains 15 residues. Trimming pared 4 bases from V and 0 bases from J, leaving 14 bases between. CDR3 residues: CASSPPTESSYEQYV. The CDR3 nucleotides read TGTGCCAGCAGCCCCCCGACGGAGAGCTCCTACGAGCAGTACGTC.

There are a few counts of this clonotype. The chain links TRBV3-1 to TRBJ2-1; D possibly corresponds to TRBD2 (7 bases). The V gene lost 1 base and the J gene lost 5 bases, with 12 bases spanning the gap. This CDR3 region has 15 residues. The germline gives CDR1 LGHDT, CDR2 YNNKEL (reference sequence). The DNA of the CDR3 is TGTGCCAGCAGCCAAGCGGGGGGCGGCAACAATGAGCAGTTCTTC. The encoded protein is CASSQAGGGNNEQFF.

As concerns this clonotype: Compared with germline, one end of the junction differs, possibly owing to a read error. The V and J genes are TRBV29-1 and TRBJ1-4; D gene ambiguous. Germline values: CDR1 SQVTM, CDR2 ANQGSEA. This CDR3 comprises 13 residues. The CDR3 spells CSVEVGNGEKLFF. The CDR3, as DNA: TGCAGCGTCGAAGTAGGGAATGGCGAAAAACTGTTTTTT.

The rearrangement links TRBV21-1 to TRBJ1-4. TRBV21-1 is a pseudogene. The CDR3 is made up of 14 amino acids. Written as DNA, the CDR3 is TGTGCCAGCAGCAAAGGAGGGCCTGGTGAAAAACTGTTTTTT. It is translated as CASSKGGPGEKLFF.

This clonotype was found many times. The chain recombines TRBV6-6 with TRBJ2-3; weak D call: TRBD2 (6 bases). Trimming removed 2 bases from V and 2 bases from J, with 20 bases in between. The CDR3 length is 18 residues. Germline CDR1 and CDR2: MNHNY and SVGAGI (reference sequence). The CDR3 region has the DNA TGTGCCAGCAGTTACGCAAGCTTGGGGCGGGATGACACAGATACGCAGTATTTT. This translates into CASSYASLGRDDTDTQYF.

This clonotype was seen a handful of times. The V and J genes are TRBV10-3 and TRBJ2-3; the D gene is possibly TRBD2 (7 bases). The ends were cut back, 3 bases at V and 1 base at J, with 17 bases in the middle. CDR3 size: 17 residues. Germline V lookup: CDR1 ENHRY, CDR2 SYGVKD. CDR3 DNA sequence: TGTGCCATCAGTGATTTAGTGGGGGGGCTGGGCACAGATACGCAGTATTTT. Its translation is CAISDLVGGLGTDTQYF.

This chain uses TRBV18 with TRBJ2-5; 10 bases agree with TRBD2. The CDR3 is made up of 17 amino acids. After removal of 3 bases from V and 1 base from J, the junction contained 8 bases not matched to a gene. CDR1 is KGHSH, CDR2 LQKENI, per germline. In DNA, the CDR3 is TGTGCCAGCTCACCCGATAGACTAGCGGGCGGCCAAGAGACCCAGTACTTC. The encoded protein is CASSPDRLAGGQETQYF.

This clonotype was detected many times. The V call is TRBV12-3 or TRBV12-4, the J call TRBJ2-4; 10 bases are a match to TRBD1. This CDR3 has 16 amino acids. J gave up 0 bases and V 5 bases, and 4 bases lay outside the gene matches. The CDR3 region is CASSRTGGLAKNIQYF. CDR3 sequence (DNA): TGTGCCAGCAGTCGGACAGGGGGATTAGCCAAAAACATTCAGTACTTC.

The V call is TRBV5-6, the J call TRBJ2-1; D possibly uses TRBD1 or TRBD2 (5 bases each). CDR3 length equals 12 residues. The V end lost 3 bases, the J end lost 12 bases, and 13 bases lay between the germline ends. CDR1 is SGHDT and CDR2 is YYEEEE in the germline V gene. In DNA form, the CDR3 reads TGTGCCAGCAGCTCTGGGGGTCCCGGGCAGTTCTTC. This sequence encodes CASSSGGPGQFF.

In its sample, this clonotype was seen many times. This chain links TRBV12-3 or TRBV12-4 with TRBJ2-5, with D unclear. This CDR3 has 12 amino acids. Trimming left V 8 bases short and J 5 bases short, with 12 bases between. CDR3 sequence reads: CASQRLFETQYF. The CDR3 nucleotides read TGTGCCAGCCAGAGGCTCTTTGAGACCCAGTACTTC.

This clonotype has more than one count but fewer than ten. This chain connects TRBV7-3 to TRBJ1-1; weak D call: TRBD1 (5 bases). CDR3 length: 14 residues. V was shortened by 5 bases and J by 1 base, with 11 bases between the two germline ends. Germline CDR1 is SGHTA and CDR2 is FQGTGA. The CDR3 coding sequence is TGTGCCAGCAGCAAGCGTGGGGGGAACACTGAAGCTTTCTTT. This sequence encodes CASSKRGGNTEAFF.

The CDR3 nucleotides read TGTGCCAGCAGCTTCCAGGCTGGGGGGGGCCAAGAGACCCAGTACTTC. Its protein is CASSFQAGGGQETQYF. The genes are TRBV7-2 and TRBJ2-5; 7 nucleotides line up with TRBD2. This CDR3 spans 16 amino acids. CDR1 SGHTA and CDR2 FQGNSA come from the germline V gene. J gave up 1 base and V 3 bases, and 8 bases lay outside the gene matches. Based on the CDR3 plus reference TRBV7-2 and TRBJ2-5, the full variable domain is GAGVSQSPSNKVTEKGKDVELRCDPISGHTALYWYRQSLGQGLEFLIYFQGNSAPDKSGLPSDRFSAERTGGSVSTLTIQRTQQEDSAVYLCASSFQAGGGQETQYFGPGTRLLVL.

This clonotype was recorded at least ten times. This chain joins TRBV27 and TRBJ1-1; a possible D gene is TRBD1 (5 bases). CDR3 length: 13 residues. Germline loops: CDR1 MNHEY, CDR2 SMNVEV (reference sequence). V lost 5 bases and J lost 4, with 11 bases in between. CDR3 bases: TGTGCCAGCAGTCGCGCCGGGGGCACTGAAGCTTTCTTT. Its translation: CASSRAGGTEAFF.

The V and J genes are TRBV29-1 and TRBJ2-3; D is perhaps TRBD2 (6 bases). Trimming cost V 7 bases and J 6 bases, with 11 bases left between them. The germline CDR1 and CDR2 sequences are SQVTM and ANQGSEA. This CDR3 spans 11 amino acids. The CDR3 sequence is CSAGLKDTQYF. The CDR3 bases are TGCAGCGCCGGACTAAAGGATACGCAGTATTTT.

This clonotype was seen only a few times. The rearrangement joins TRBV7-2 to TRBJ2-7; TRBD1 agrees at 7 bases. CDR1 and CDR2 (germline): SGHTA, FQGNSA. V was pared by 2 bases and J by 3 bases, with 7 bases of the junction left unmatched. The CDR3 is 15 residues long. DNA for the CDR3: TGTGCCAGCAGCTTATCAGGACAGGAGAGCTACGAGCAGTACGTC. Its protein product is CASSLSGQESYEQYV.

This clonotype was seen a handful of times. This chain uses TRBV4-1 with TRBJ2-3; D is tentatively TRBD1 or TRBD2 (6 bases each). Germline CDR1 reads MGHRA; CDR2 reads YSYEKL. The CDR3 contains 15 residues. The V end lost 2 bases, the J end lost 4 bases, and 13 bases lay between the germline ends. This chain's CDR3 is CASSQSGGPSDTQYF. The CDR3 DNA sequence: TGCGCCAGCAGCCAAAGTGGGGGGCCATCAGATACGCAGTATTTT.

This clonotype was seen a handful of times. The chain carries TRBV2 and TRBJ1-5; tentatively, D is TRBD1 (5 bases). Per the germline V gene, CDR1 is SNHLY and CDR2 is FYNNEI. The length of the CDR3 is 15 residues. V was clipped by 1 base and J by 5 bases, with 12 bases between them. CDR3 protein: CASSEGWPGDQPQHF. In DNA form, the CDR3 reads TGTGCCAGCAGTGAAGGCTGGCCGGGGGATCAGCCCCAGCATTTT.

The chain links TRBV18 to TRBJ2-3, with D possibly called TRBD1 or TRBD2 (5 bases each). The V end was cut by 0 bases, the J end by 5 bases, with 15 bases between. Per the germline V gene, CDR1 is KGHSH and CDR2 is LQKENI. This CDR3 is built from 16 residues. The CDR3 sequence is CASSPPWGSREDTQYF. In DNA, the CDR3 is TGTGCCAGCTCACCACCGTGGGGGAGTCGTGAAGATACGCAGTATTTT.

This clonotype was detected ten times or more. The CDR3 protein is CASSLRSGMNSPLHF. In DNA, the CDR3 is TGTGCCAGCAGTTTAAGGTCGGGGATGAATTCACCCCTCCACTTT. V is TRBV27 and J is TRBJ1-6; no reliable D call. This CDR3 spans 15 amino acids. V was clipped by 2 bases and J by 7 bases, with 12 bases between them. Germline assignment: CDR1 MNHEY and CDR2 SMNVEV (reference sequence).

This clonotype was detected many times. The rearrangement joins TRBV6-6 to TRBJ2-1; perhaps TRBD1 as D (6 bases). The germline gives CDR1 MNHNY, CDR2 SVGAGI (reference sequence). The CDR3 runs to 17 residues. V was pared by 0 bases and J by 0 bases, with 12 bases between. CDR3 DNA: TGTGCCAGCAGTTACTCCCAGGGGCCTTACTCCTACAATGAGCAGTTCTTC. Its translation: CASSYSQGPYSYNEQFF.

The chain recombines TRBV12-3 or TRBV12-4 with TRBJ1-1; no clear D gene. The V end lost 2 bases, the J end lost 5 bases, and 15 bases lay between the germline ends. The CDR3 covers 15 residues. The CDR3 coding sequence is TGTGCCAGCAGTTTAATTTTGGGAGGAGGAACTGAAGCTTTCTTT. Its protein product is CASSLILGGGTEAFF.

This clonotype turned up a few times. CDR3 DNA: TGCGCCAGCAGCACGACAGGGGATCAAGAGACCCAGTACTTC. Protein product: CASSTTGDQETQYF. This chain uses TRBV5-1 with TRBJ2-5; 8 nucleotides line up with TRBD1. J lost 2 bases, V lost 4 bases, and 4 bases had no gene match. Germline CDR1 reads SGHRS; CDR2 reads YFSETQ. CDR3 length equals 14 residues.

This clonotype was counted only a few times. The chain recombines TRBV4-2 with TRBJ1-2; D uncertain. This CDR3 has 16 residues. The germline gives CDR1 LGHNA, CDR2 YNFKEQ. V was cut by 1 base and J by 4 bases, with 16 bases left in between. The CDR3: CASSQVGGSGFYGYTF. CDR3 nucleotide sequence: TGTGCCAGCAGCCAAGTAGGAGGGTCAGGCTTCTATGGCTACACCTTC.

The chain links TRBV18 to TRBJ2-5; D remains ambiguous. The CDR3 runs to 14 residues. Trimming pared 6 bases from V and 3 bases from J, leaving 14 bases between. The germline V gene has CDR1 KGHSH and CDR2 LQKENI. The DNA of the CDR3 is TGTGCCAGCTCGCTAAGGGCTACCAAAGAGACCCAGTACTTC. Translated: CASSLRATKETQYF.

This clonotype was counted many times. This CDR3 reads CASSPTGTGKNIQYF. The DNA for the CDR3 is TGTGCCAGCAGTCCCACCGGGACAGGCAAAAACATTCAGTACTTC. The gene calls are TRBV12-3 or TRBV12-4 and TRBJ2-4; 8 bases line up with TRBD1. The CDR3 runs 15 residues. Trimming at V came to 5 bases and at J to 3 bases, leaving 6 bases not matched to a gene.

This clonotype has a handful of counts. The rearrangement links TRBV29-1 to TRBJ1-1, with TRBD1 identical over 7 bases. CDR1 and CDR2 from the germline V gene are SQVTM and ANQGSEA. J was trimmed by 4 bases and V by 1 base; bases with no gene match: 9. This CDR3 contains 15 residues. CDR3 residues: CSVEVMRGQGTEAFF. The CDR3 nucleotides are TGCAGCGTTGAAGTTATGAGGGGGCAGGGCACTGAAGCTTTCTTT.